This T cell receptor (beta chain) was captured by sequencing in a study of CD8+CD57+ T cells in acquired aplastic anemia. The CDR3 has 15 amino acids. The ends were cut back, 3 bases at V and 7 bases at J, with 15 bases in the middle. Germline V gene lookup returns CDR1 SNHLY and CDR2 FYNNEI. Researchers used genomic DNA as the template to profile TCR beta VDJ and CDR3. MiXCR, run by TCRdb on the reads, gives a single entry per CDR3 protein. The sample holds around 130,000 distinct CDR3 sequences, 50% to 70% seen once. CD8+CD57+ cell expansion, shown by flow cytometry, had occurred in the patients selected for sequencing. Patients, without exception, had severe acquired aplastic anemia. At the time of blood sampling, patients had not yet received any therapy. Remarks on this clonotype: Its antigen is unidentified.

The study, taken as a whole, reports: Comparison of patients with controls identified 25 to 30 shared CD8+ CDR3 sequences.

The sample taken for sequencing was sorted CD4+, CD8+, or CD8+CD57+ T cells (not recorded which) from PBMCs. The sequence came from a human donor with aplastic anemia. J is TRBJ2-2 and V is TRBV2, with a possible D match to TRBD1 (6 bases). The CDR3 here is CASSDPGASIGELFF. The CDR3 region has the DNA TGTGCCAGCAGTGACCCAGGGGCATCGATCGGGGAGCTGTTTTTT. Complete variable domain (other parts from reference TRBV2 and TRBJ2-2): EPEVTQTPSHQVTQMGQEVILRCVPISNHLYFYWYRQILGQKVEFLVSFYNNEISEKSEIFDDQFSVERPDGSNFTLKIRSTKLEDSAMYFCASSDPGASIGELFFGEGSRLTVL.